The sequence of this TCR beta chain was determined in a study of CD8 T cells in ankylosing spondylitis. Notes on the study in general: Prior literature has documented some motif variants in synovial fluid and blood from reactive arthritis. Seemingly distinctive of ankylosing spondylitis blood was a TCR beta motif formed by eight highly homologous variants. Reportedly, disease-linked clones are significantly enriched in ankylosing spondylitis patients' matched synovial fluid.

To note about this clonotype: The antigen is undetermined.

With molecular barcodes, quantitative 5'-RACE was used to make the TCR beta libraries. TCRdb reanalysed the 5' RACE reads using MiXCR and keeps one entry per CDR3 protein. The sample has about 420,000 distinct CDR3 sequences, about 20% seen once. CDR3 length equals 13 residues. V was clipped by 8 bases and J by 8 bases, with 16 bases between them. Germline V gene data show CDR1 as SEHNR and CDR2 as FQNEAQ (reference sequence). The specimen sequenced was blood, either unsorted or a sorted T cell fraction (not recorded which). The receptor's source is a male donor with ankylosing spondylitis. The V gene is TRBV7-9, the J gene TRBJ2-1; D uncertain. The chain's CDR3 is CASGRARSDEQFF. CDR3 nucleotides: TGTGCCAGCGGTAGGGCTAGGAGCGATGAGCAGTTCTTC.